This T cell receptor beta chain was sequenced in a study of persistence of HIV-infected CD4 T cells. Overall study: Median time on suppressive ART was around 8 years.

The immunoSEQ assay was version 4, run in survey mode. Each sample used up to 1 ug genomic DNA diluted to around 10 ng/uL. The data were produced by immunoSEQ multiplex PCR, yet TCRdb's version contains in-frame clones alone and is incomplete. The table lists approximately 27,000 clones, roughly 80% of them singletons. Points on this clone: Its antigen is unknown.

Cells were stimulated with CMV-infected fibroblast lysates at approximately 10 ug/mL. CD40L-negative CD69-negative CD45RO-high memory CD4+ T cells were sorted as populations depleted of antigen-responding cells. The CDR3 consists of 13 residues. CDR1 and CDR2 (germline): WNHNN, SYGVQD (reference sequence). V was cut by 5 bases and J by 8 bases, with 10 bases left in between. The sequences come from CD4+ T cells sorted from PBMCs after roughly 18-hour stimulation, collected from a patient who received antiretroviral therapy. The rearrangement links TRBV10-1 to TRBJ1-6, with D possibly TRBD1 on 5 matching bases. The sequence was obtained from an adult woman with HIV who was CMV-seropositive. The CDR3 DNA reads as TGCGCCAGCAGTCCAGGGTGGGATTCACCCCTCCACTTT. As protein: CASSPGWDSPLHF.